The 26 T cell receptor beta chains in this list originate from one sample, sequenced in a study of OX40 agonist ivuxolimab in advanced cancers. Profiled with immunoSEQ multiplex PCR; TCRdb holds only in-frame clones, not every one. The sample includes about 68,000 clones, about 83% of them seen just once. Sequencing was performed on CD4+ or CD8+ T cells sorted from blood, taken in a trial of the OX40 agonist ivuxolimab. Source of these receptors: an adult with an advanced solid tumor such as melanoma, head and neck, liver or kidney cancer.

The J gene is TRBJ2-1, the V gene TRBV27; D is possibly TRBD2 (5 bases). The CDR3 is 13 amino acids. Trimming left V 2 bases short and J 5 bases short, with 7 bases between. Looked up from germline, CDR1 is MNHEY and CDR2 is SMNVEV (reference sequence). The CDR3 reads CASSLRGNNEQFF. The CDR3 coding sequence is TGTGCCAGCAGTTTACGAGGGAACAATGAGCAGTTCTTC.

This clone was observed a few times. Other DNA sequences from this sample encode an identical CDR3 as well. This chain connects TRBV7-6 to TRBJ2-2; D remains unclear. Between the trimmed V and J ends, which lost 4 bases and 7 bases, there was a span of 10 bases. Germline CDR1 reads SGHVS; CDR2 reads FNYEAQ. The CDR3 has 13 amino acids. The CDR3 loop is CASSSQGYGELFF. The CDR3 coding sequence is TGTGCCAGCAGCTCGCAAGGGTACGGGGAGCTGTTTTTT. Combining the CDR3 with reference TRBV7-6 and TRBJ2-2 gives the whole variable domain GAGVSQSPRYKVTKRGQDVALRCDPISGHVSLYWYRQALGQGPEFLTYFNYEAQQDKSGLPNDRFSAERPEGSISTLTIQRTEQRDSAMYRCASSSQGYGELFFGEGSRLTVL.

This CDR3 is CASGRQGGSSNYGYTF. The CDR3 nucleotides read TGCGCCAGCGGGAGACAGGGCGGCAGTTCTAACTATGGCTACACCTTC. The J gene is TRBJ1-2, the V gene TRBV5-1; 7 nucleotides line up with TRBD1. Trimming removed 7 bases from V and 0 bases from J; junction bases left unmatched: 12. There are 16 residues in the CDR3. Germline V gene lookup returns CDR1 SGHRS and CDR2 YFSETQ.

V usage is TRBV7-2 and J usage is TRBJ2-7; D is possibly TRBD1 or TRBD2 (5 bases each). The CDR3 has 15 residues. CDR1 and CDR2 from the germline V gene are SGHTA and FQGNSA. V lost 1 base, J lost 0 bases, and 10 bases lay in between. DNA for the CDR3: TGTGCCAGCAGCTTAGGGGGGATCAGCTCCTACGAGCAGTACTTC. Protein product: CASSLGGISSYEQYF.

This clone is a singleton in its sample. This chain uses TRBV9 with TRBJ1-5; D is possibly TRBD1 (5 bases). The CDR3 runs 16 residues. V dropped 0 bases and J dropped 5 bases, with 15 bases sitting between them. From germline, CDR1 is SGDLS and CDR2 YYNGEE. The CDR3 nucleotides are TGTGCCAGCAGCGTAGGGGGCCGCGGGACGGATCAGCCCCAGCATTTT. Protein: CASSVGGRGTDQPQHF. The whole variable domain, filled in from reference TRBV9 and TRBJ1-5, reads DSGVTQTPKHLITATGQRVTLRCSPRSGDLSVYWYQQSLDQGLQFLIQYYNGEERAKGNILERFSAQQFPDLHSELNLSSLELGDSALYFCASSVGGRGTDQPQHFGDGTRLSIL.

The rearrangement joins TRBV2 to TRBJ2-2; 10 nucleotides line up with TRBD1. CDR3 size: 14 residues. Germline CDR1 SNHLY, CDR2 FYNNEI. With 6 bases clipped from V and 7 bases from J, the junction kept 5 bases outside the gene matches. The CDR3 nucleotides read TGTGCCAGCAGGACCGGGACAGGGGTCGGGGAGCTGTTTTTT. It is translated as CASRTGTGVGELFF.

The chain combines TRBV21-1 with TRBJ2-7; the D segment call TRBD2 is taken from the table without a DNA check. TRBV21-1 is a documented pseudogene. The CDR3 runs 15 residues. This chain's CDR3 is CASSKKLAGGYEQYF. DNA for the CDR3: TGTGCCAGCAGCAAAAAACTAGCGGGGGGCTACGAGCAGTACTTC.

The rearrangement joins TRBV30 to TRBJ2-7; no clear D gene. From germline, CDR1 is GTSNPN and CDR2 SVGIG (reference sequence). The V gene lost 3 bases and the J gene lost 3 bases, with 12 bases spanning the gap. This CDR3 is built from 13 residues. In DNA, the CDR3 is TGTGCCTGGAGCTCCGGAGACCTCTACGAGCAGTACTTC. Protein sequence: CAWSSGDLYEQYF.

V is TRBV10-2 and J is TRBJ1-1, with a tentative D call TRBD1 (6 bases). Germline CDR1 reads WSHSY; CDR2 reads SAAADI. The CDR3 runs 11 residues. V was clipped by 6 bases and J by 6 bases, with 8 bases between them. CDR3 protein: CASSGGAEAFF. DNA of the CDR3: TGCGCCAGCAGCGGGGGCGCTGAAGCTTTCTTT.

This clone was detected only once. CDR3 amino acids: CASSGPGQGLRGYTF. For the CDR3, the DNA is TGTGCCAGCAGCGGGCCGGGACAGGGACTAAGGGGCTACACCTTC. This chain connects TRBV7-9 to TRBJ1-2; 9 nucleotides align to TRBD1. V shed 5 bases, J shed 8 bases, and the junction held 12 bases outside the gene matches. Per germline, CDR1 SEHNR and CDR2 FQNEAQ (reference sequence). This CDR3 contains 15 residues.

This CDR3 reads CASRADSQSSPLHF. The CDR3, as DNA: TGTGCCAGCAGGGCAGACAGTCAAAGCTCACCCCTCCACTTT. J is TRBJ1-6 and V is TRBV6-6; perhaps TRBD1 as D (5 bases). Trimming took off 6 bases at V and 10 bases at J, with 16 bases between the two ends. Per germline, CDR1 MNHNY and CDR2 SVGAGI (reference sequence). This CDR3 has 14 residues.

The V and J genes are TRBV30 and TRBJ1-1, with D perhaps TRBD1 (5 bases). The CDR3 extends over 11 amino acids. Trimming took off 5 bases at V and 4 bases at J, with 8 bases between the two ends. Germline loops: CDR1 GTSNPN, CDR2 SVGIG (reference sequence). The CDR3 nucleotides read TGTGCCTGGTTGAGGGGCACTGAAGCTTTCTTT. This sequence encodes CAWLRGTEAFF.

Details on this clone: The germline gene is not matched at one end of the junction; a read error may be the cause. The rearrangement links TRBV9 to TRBJ2-1; 13 bases match TRBD2. The CDR3 is 16 amino acids. CDR1 and CDR2 (germline): SGDLS, YYNGEE. The CDR3 protein is CAGSEGLAGAYNEQFF. Here the CDR3 DNA reads TGTGCCGGCAGCGAAGGACTAGCGGGGGCTTACAATGAGCAGTTCTTC.

This clone has a handful of counts. The chain is built from TRBV4-1 and TRBJ1-5, with D uncertain. The V and J ends lost 0 bases and 8 bases respectively, with 8 bases between them. This CDR3 is built from 13 residues. CDR1 is MGHRA and CDR2 is YSYEKL in the germline V gene. Written as DNA, the CDR3 is TGCGCCAGCAGCCAAGATAGAGGCGAGCCCCAGCATTTT. It yields the protein CASSQDRGEPQHF.

The J gene is TRBJ1-2, the V gene TRBV5-4; D remains ambiguous. The CDR3 has 15 residues. Germline V gene sequence: CDR1 SGHNT, CDR2 YYREEE (reference sequence). V was pared by 0 bases and J by 0 bases, with 9 bases between. The CDR3 DNA reads as TGTGCCAGCAGCTTGGAAATAGGGACTAACTATGGCTACACCTTC. As protein: CASSLEIGTNYGYTF.

This CDR3 reads CASKLQGILSGANVLTF. DNA of the CDR3: TGTGCCAGTAAACTACAGGGAATTCTCTCTGGGGCCAACGTCCTGACTTTC. The genes are TRBV19 and TRBJ2-6; TRBD1 might be the D (6 bases). The germline V gene encodes CDR1 LNHDA and CDR2 SQIVND (reference sequence). Between the trimmed V and J ends, which lost 7 bases and 0 bases, there was a span of 16 bases. This CDR3 is built from 17 residues. Full variable domain (rest looked up from reference TRBV19 and TRBJ2-6): DGGITQSPKYLFRKEGQNVTLSCEQNLNHDAMYWYRQDPGQGLRLIYYSQIVNDFQKGDIAEGYSVSREKKESFPLTVTSAQKNPTAFYLCASKLQGILSGANVLTFGAGSRLTVL.

This clone was seen a single time. The rearrangement joins TRBV21-1 to TRBJ1-6; the table's D call, TRBD1, was not checked against the DNA. TRBV21-1 is a pseudogene locus. The CDR3 extends over 14 amino acids. The DNA of the CDR3 is TGTGCCAGCATCTCACAGGGGAAGAATTCACCCCTCCACTTT. Protein product: CASISQGKNSPLHF.

The V call is TRBV11-3, the J call TRBJ1-1; no reliable D call. CDR3 size: 13 residues. Germline V gene sequence: CDR1 SGHNT, CDR2 YENEEA. With 4 bases removed from V and 5 bases from J, the gap between germline ends came to 11 bases. CDR3 residues: CASSSPRETEAFF. In DNA, the CDR3 is TGTGCCAGCAGCTCCCCCCGGGAGACTGAAGCTTTCTTT.

The V and J genes are TRBV15 and TRBJ1-1; D gene unclear. Trimming removed 1 base at V and 5 bases at J, with 11 bases between. Germline CDR1 LNHNV, CDR2 YYDKDF (reference sequence). This CDR3 is built from 14 residues. CDR3 region: CATSRGGRGTEAFF. In DNA form, the CDR3 reads TGTGCCACCAGCAGAGGGGGAAGAGGGACTGAAGCTTTCTTT.

The V gene is TRBV5-5, the J gene TRBJ1-3; no reliable D call. Germline V gene sequence: CDR1 SGHKS, CDR2 YYEKEE (reference sequence). V gave up 0 bases and J gave up 0 bases, with 10 bases separating them. The length of the CDR3 is 16 residues. The CDR3 reads CASSLGFGVSGNTIYF. CDR3 DNA: TGTGCCAGCAGCTTGGGGTTCGGGGTCTCTGGAAACACCATATATTTT.

This sequence joins TRBV18 and TRBJ1-1; 7 bases align to TRBD1. Germline V gene data show CDR1 as KGHSH and CDR2 as LQKENI. The CDR3 sequence is 13 residues long. Losses at the gene ends were 5 bases for V and 8 bases for J; bases not matched to a gene: 8. In nucleotides, the CDR3 is TGTGCCAGCTCATTCACCGGGACAGCCGAAGCTTTCTTT. This sequence encodes CASSFTGTAEAFF. The variable domain in full, completed from reference TRBV18 and TRBJ1-1, reads NAGVMQNPRHLVRRRGQEARLRCSPMKGHSHVYWYRQLPEEGLKFMVYLQKENIIDESGMPKERFSAEFPKEGPSILRIQQVVRGDSAAYFCASSFTGTAEAFFGQGTRLTVV.

The chain links TRBV4-1 to TRBJ2-3, with D possibly being TRBD1 (6 bases). Trimming pared 4 bases from V and 0 bases from J, leaving 14 bases between. Germline V gives CDR1 MGHRA, CDR2 YSYEKL. This CDR3 contains 16 residues. The CDR3 coding sequence is TGCGCCAGCAGCCGGTCCCAGGGGAGTAGCACAGATACGCAGTATTTT. It specifies CASSRSQGSSTDTQYF.

This chain connects TRBV2 to TRBJ2-5; 7 bases fit TRBD2. The germline CDR1 and CDR2 sequences are SNHLY and FYNNEI. J gave up 7 bases and V 8 bases, and 7 bases lay outside the gene matches. The CDR3 is 12 amino acids. CDR3 bases: TGTGCCAGCCGGGGAGGGGTGGGGACCCAGTACTTC. This sequence encodes CASRGGVGTQYF. Drawing the rest from reference TRBV2 and TRBJ2-5, the complete variable domain is EPEVTQTPSHQVTQMGQEVILRCVPISNHLYFYWYRQILGQKVEFLVSFYNNEISEKSEIFDDQFSVERPDGSNFTLKIRSTKLEDSAMYFCASRGGVGTQYFGPGTRLLVL.

This chain connects TRBV5-4 to TRBJ2-7; D is possibly TRBD1 or TRBD2 (5 bases each). CDR3 length: 15 amino acids. V was clipped by 0 bases and J by 5 bases, with 15 bases between them. CDR1 and CDR2 from the germline V gene are SGHNT and YYREEE (reference sequence). CDR3 sequence: CASSLDPGRSDEQYF. The CDR3 DNA reads TGTGCCAGCAGCTTGGATCCGGGACGGAGTGACGAGCAGTACTTC.

The V and J genes are TRBV19 and TRBJ2-7; the match to TRBD2 covers 8 bases. This CDR3 comprises 15 residues. Looked up from germline, CDR1 is LNHDA and CDR2 is SQIVND (reference sequence). With 3 bases clipped from V and 5 bases from J, the junction kept 9 bases outside the gene matches. The CDR3 DNA sequence: TGTGCCAGTAGTATTAAGGGACTAGGAGCCCACGAGCAGTACTTC. Translating gives CASSIKGLGAHEQYF.

The genes are TRBV14 and TRBJ1-6, with D maybe TRBD1 (6 bases). From germline, CDR1 is SGHDN and CDR2 FVKESK. The V end lost 4 bases, the J end lost 9 bases, and 19 bases lay between the germline ends. The CDR3 contains 16 residues. As DNA, the CDR3 is TGTGCCAGCAGCCCCCTCGGACAGTATCAGAGTTCACCCCTCCACTTT. Translated, it gives CASSPLGQYQSSPLHF.